This T cell receptor beta chain was identified during a study of human T cells and chemical hapten exposure. In TCRdb, the RACE reads were re-called with MiXCR into one record per CDR3 protein. The sample has approximately 60,000 distinct CDR3 sequences, 7% to 10% seen once. Time point in this sample: patch test 1, 2 weeks after DPC sensitization. Stated treatment: therapeutic diphenylcyclopropenone sensitization with weekly scalp DPC. This clonotype was counted ten times or more. Germline CDR1 and CDR2: DFQATT and SNEGSKA (reference sequence). The CDR3 loop spans 16 amino acids. V lost 0 bases, J lost 1 base, and 3 bases stayed unmatched.

This receptor was taken from a woman aged 40-49 years with alopecia areata. Some clones in this sample may be carry-over from other donors' samples. This material consisted of whole blood, taken in connection with sensitization to the hapten diphenylcyclopropenone (DPC). The V gene is TRBV20-1, the J gene TRBJ1-1, with 12 bases identical to TRBD1. The CDR3 DNA follows: TGCAGTGCTAGAGATTGGGGACAGGGGGCGAACACTGAAGCTTTCTTT. It translates to CSARDWGQGANTEAFF.